The TCR beta chain under discussion was sequenced for a study of beta chain features in type 1 diabetes. Overall study findings and caveats: Possibly, sequencing cDNA over-represented cells that had high TCR expression levels.

By way of CD45RO/CCR7/CD25/CD127/CD95/CD27, the CD4+ regulatory, stem cell-like memory, central memory and naive cells were sorted. The authors reverse transcribed all of the isolated RNA, so sequencing captured expressed TCRB transcripts. Measured with immunoSEQ multiplex PCR; TCRdb has only the in-frame clones, and not every one. The data hold around 430,000 clones, with around 28% observed a single time. This CDR3 has 15 amino acids. V lost 2 bases to trimming and J lost 0 bases, with 8 bases between them. The germline V gene has CDR1 SGHTA and CDR2 FQGNSA. With regard to this clone: What it binds is unknown.

Specimen: naive CD4+ T cells from blood. The rearrangement joins TRBV7-2 to TRBJ2-1; perhaps TRBD1 as D (5 bases). This TCR derives from a man aged 18 to 35 in good health. As DNA, the CDR3 is TGTGCCAGCAGCTTAATAGGGGTCTCCTACAATGAGCAGTTCTTC. Protein sequence: CASSLIGVSYNEQFF.